These T cell receptor beta chains were read from a single sample in a study of shared clonotypes between healthy human individuals. Produced via immunoSEQ multiplex PCR; TCRdb's table is partial and in-frame only. This table holds some 2.1 million clones, 93% found once. Material for sequencing was naive CD8+ T cells from PBMCs. The receptors were sampled from a man aged 18 to 29 in good health. Some clones in this sample may be carry-over from other donors' samples. Both conserved end residues are part of each CDR3. The D gene is left open where the match is weak. A row's size may be missing; if present it is once, few, many or a size class.

D	V	J	size	DNA	CDR3
-	TRBV2	TRBJ2-1	-	TGTGCCAGCAGTCCCTTCGACGGCGGGCATGAGCAGTTCTTC	CASSPFDGGHEQFF
-	TRBV28	TRBJ2-2	-	TGTGCCAGCATAACAGGGACCGGGGAGCTGTTTTTT	CASITGTGELFF
-	TRBV19	TRBJ2-7	once	TGTGCCAGTAGTATAGTCGGGGGCTCCTATGCCTACGAGCAGTACTTC	CASSIVGGSYAYEQYF
-	TRBV7-9	TRBJ2-1	-	TGTGCCAGCAGCCTCTCAGGGGTCGATGAGCAGTTCTTC	CASSLSGVDEQFF
TRBD1	TRBV7-9	TRBJ2-7	-	TGTGCCAGCAGCTATGGGACAGGGGGCGCCCCCTACGAGCAGTACTTC	CASSYGTGGAPYEQYF
-	TRBV15	TRBJ2-7	-	TGTGCCACCAGCCCTGGGAATGTCTACGAGCAGTACTTC	CATSPGNVYEQYF
-	TRBV9	TRBJ1-2	-	TGTGCCAGCAGCGCGGACCATCTTGGCTACACCTTC	CASSADHLGYTF
TRBD2	TRBV19	TRBJ2-3	-	TGTGCCAGTAGACCCCGGACTAGCGGTAGCACAGATACGCAGTATTTT	CASRPRTSGSTDTQYF
TRBD1	TRBV2	TRBJ1-1	-	TGTGCCAGTAGGAGGCAGGGGGAAACTGAAGCTTTCTTT	CASRRQGETEAFF
TRBD2	TRBV9	TRBJ2-3	-	TGTGCCAGCAGCGGGGCTAGCGGGCTAAACACAGATACGCAGTATTTT	CASSGASGLNTDTQYF
-	TRBV28	TRBJ1-5	-	TGTGCCAGCAGTTTTTCTCCCGAGCCAAGCAATCAGCCCCAGCATTTT	CASSFSPEPSNQPQHF
-	TRBV9	TRBJ2-3	-	TGTGCCAGCAGCGTAGCGGCGGATACGCAGTATTTT	CASSVAADTQYF
-	TRBV4-3	TRBJ1-4	-	TGCGCCAGCAGCCAGAACTCAGGTTTCGGTGAAAAACTGTTTTTT	CASSQNSGFGEKLFF
-	TRBV6-6	TRBJ2-7	-	TGTGCCAGCAGTGCCGACTGGGGCGAGCAGTACTTC	CASSADWGEQYF
-	TRBV19	TRBJ2-2	-	TGTGCCAGTAGTTTTAGGACAGTCCGAGCGAACACCGGGGAGCTGTTTTTT	CASSFRTVRANTGELFF
TRBD1	TRBV5-4	TRBJ1-2	-	TGTGCCAGCACCTTTGCAAGACAGGGTGGCTACACCTTC	CASTFARQGGYTF
TRBD1	TRBV13	TRBJ2-7	-	TGTGCCAGCAGCCCTCGGACAGGGTACTACGAGCAGTACTTC	CASSPRTGYYEQYF
-	TRBV7-9	TRBJ1-2	-	TGTGCCAGCACCACCTTGATCTATGGCTACACCTTC	CASTTLIYGYTF
TRBD1	TRBV27	TRBJ1-1	-	TGTGCCAGCAGCGAGAGGACAGGCCAGTATGAAGCTTTCTTT	CASSERTGQYEAFF
-	TRBV7-6	TRBJ2-7	-	TGTGCCAGCAGCCCCCGGCCAGCGACCACCTACGAGCAGTACTTC	CASSPRPATTYEQYF
-	TRBV11-2	TRBJ2-4	-	TGTGCCAGCAGTGGAGGACGGAAAAACATTCAGTACTTC	CASSGGRKNIQYF
-	TRBV7-9	TRBJ1-2	-	TGTGCCAGCAGCTTAGGGGTGTTCTATGGCTACACCTTC	CASSLGVFYGYTF
-	TRBV5-6	TRBJ1-1	-	TGTGCCAGCAGCTTGGCCACACGGAACACTGAAGCTTTCTTT	CASSLATRNTEAFF
-	TRBV5-4	TRBJ1-1	-	TGTGCCAGCAGCTTGGGGTCCGGGGGCCCGAACACTGAAGCTTTCTTT	CASSLGSGGPNTEAFF
TRBD2	TRBV29-1	TRBJ2-1	-	TGCAGCGTCCAAATAATTCCTAGCGGGGCTTACAATGAGCAGTTCTTC	CSVQIIPSGAYNEQFF
TRBD1	TRBV19	TRBJ1-1	-	TGTGCCAGTAGTATCACAGGGGGAGGTACTGAAGCTTTCTTT	CASSITGGGTEAFF
-	TRBV7-2	TRBJ2-7	-	TGTGCCAGCAGCTTCCGACGGACTCAGTATGAGCAGTACTTC	CASSFRRTQYEQYF
-	TRBV9	TRBJ2-3	-	TGTGCCAGCAGCCTATATTCCCGTCCGGCCGATACGCAGTATTTT	CASSLYSRPADTQYF
TRBD2	TRBV7-9	TRBJ2-1	-	TGTGCCAGCAGTTTCGGACTAGCCGGAAGCAATGAGCAGTTCTTC	CASSFGLAGSNEQFF
-	TRBV4-1	TRBJ1-4	-	TGCGCCAGCAGCCCCGTTACCTATACGAATAATGAAAAACTGTTTTTT	CASSPVTYTNNEKLFF
TRBD1	TRBV28	TRBJ1-2	-	TGTGCCAGCAGTTTAGCAGGGGGCGCGCATGGCTACACCTTC	CASSLAGGAHGYTF
-	TRBV6-1	TRBJ2-1	-	TGTGCCAGCAATCCCCTCGGCACGGGCAATGAGCAGTTCTTC	CASNPLGTGNEQFF
-	TRBV27	TRBJ2-1	-	TGTGCCAGCAGCCCCCAAACTTGGACACCAAAGTTCTTC	CASSPQTWTPKFF
-	TRBV27	TRBJ2-7	-	TGTGCCAGCAGTTTAAGGTCCTACGAGCAGTACTTC	CASSLRSYEQYF
-	TRBV4-2	TRBJ2-7	-	TGTGCCAGCAGCCAGGGCATCGAGCAGTACTTC	CASSQGIEQYF
-	TRBV15	TRBJ1-3	-	TGTGCCACCAGCAGAGATCGGGGGATTGGAAACACCATATATTTT	CATSRDRGIGNTIYF
-	TRBV19	TRBJ2-4	-	TGTGCCAGTAGCCCCGGGCCGAAAAACATTCAGTACTTC	CASSPGPKNIQYF
-	TRBV27	TRBJ2-5	-	TGTGCCAGCAGTTTGGTAACGGCTAGGGAGCAGTACTTC	CASSLVTAREQYF
TRBD1	TRBV2	TRBJ2-7	-	TGTGCCACCGAAGGGGGACAGACCTACGAGCAGTACTTC	CATEGGQTYEQYF
-	TRBV29-1	TRBJ1-2	-	TGCAGCGTCGCAGGGTACCAGGGCCCTCTCGAGGGCTACACCTTC	CSVAGYQGPLEGYTF
TRBD1	TRBV2	TRBJ2-7	-	TGTGCCAGCAGGGACAGGGGGCCGGACGAGCAGTACTTC	CASRDRGPDEQYF
-	TRBV27	TRBJ2-2	-	TGTGCCAGCAGTCCCTCGGCAGGGTCTTACACCGGGGAGCTGTTTTTT	CASSPSAGSYTGELFF
TRBD1	TRBV28	TRBJ1-2	-	TGTGCCAGCAGTTTTCCCTCCCGAGACAGGGAGGACTATGGCTACACCTTC	CASSFPSRDREDYGYTF
-	TRBV9	TRBJ1-3	-	TGTGCCAGCAGCGTCGGCAGCTCTGGAAACACCATATATTTT	CASSVGSSGNTIYF
-	TRBV21-1	TRBJ2-7	-	TGTGCCAGCAGCAAGGTAAGACAGAACTACGAGCAGTACTTC	CASSKVRQNYEQYF
-	TRBV10-3	TRBJ2-7	-	TGTGCCATCAGTGAGTCGAATACCTACGAGCAGTACTTC	CAISESNTYEQYF
TRBD1	TRBV7-9	TRBJ1-2	-	TGTGCCAGCAGCCAAGGACAGGGGGCTCTTGGGGGCTACACCTTC	CASSQGQGALGGYTF
-	TRBV27	TRBJ2-7	-	TGTGCCAGCAGCTGGGCGGGCCCCTACGAGCAGTACTTC	CASSWAGPYEQYF
-	TRBV2	TRBJ2-5	-	TGTGCCAGCAGTCCCCCCGAGGGACGGAAAGAGACCCAGTACTTC	CASSPPEGRKETQYF
-	TRBV4-1	TRBJ2-7	-	TGCGCCAGGACCCCAAGAGCTAACTACGAGCAGTACTTC	CARTPRANYEQYF
-	TRBV6-5	TRBJ2-1	-	TGTGCCAGCTATACGGGGAGCTCCTACAATGAGCAGTTCTTC	CASYTGSSYNEQFF
-	TRBV6-1	TRBJ2-7	-	TGTGCCAGCAGGCCCAGGGCCTCCTACGAGCAGTACTTC	CASRPRASYEQYF
-	TRBV28	TRBJ2-1	-	TGTGCCAGCAGTCTGAGGGGCTCCTACAATGAGCAGTTCTTC	CASSLRGSYNEQFF
-	TRBV27	TRBJ1-5	-	TGTGCCAGCAGTTTATTAGGGGAAGGTCAGCCCCAGCATTTT	CASSLLGEGQPQHF
-	TRBV7-9	TRBJ1-4	once	TGTGCCAGCAGCTCGAGGTGGGGGGACGAAAAACTGTTTTTT	CASSSRWGDEKLFF